These 10 T cell receptor beta chains came from one sample sequenced in a study of CD8+CD57+ T cells in acquired aplastic anemia. TCR beta VDJ and CDR3 profiling used genomic DNA as template. Each CDR3 protein is one row after TCRdb ran MiXCR on the reads. The table includes more than 150,000 distinct CDR3 sequences, around half detected once. Sequenced: sorted CD4+, CD8+, or CD8+CD57+ T cells (not recorded which) from PBMCs. The origin of the receptors is a human donor in good health.

V usage is TRBV19 and J usage is TRBJ1-1; D not certain. Trimming left V 10 bases short and J 6 bases short, with 12 bases between. The CDR3 length is 11 residues. Germline-derived CDR1 and CDR2 are LNHDA and SQIVND (reference sequence). Here the CDR3 DNA reads TGTGCCACCAACCGGGCAGCTGAAGCTTTCTTT. Its protein product is CATNRAAEAFF.

Only a few counts were recorded for this clonotype. The chain combines TRBV9 with TRBJ2-5; D is ambiguous. Trimming shortened V by 1 base and J by 0 bases, and 1 base separated the two germline ends. Germline V gene data show CDR1 as SGDLS and CDR2 as YYNGEE. This CDR3 contains 12 residues. CDR3 protein: CASSVNQETQYF. The CDR3 DNA is TGTGCCAGCAGCGTAAACCAAGAGACCCAGTACTTC.

This clonotype is termed medium-sized. The rearrangement uses TRBV7-9 and TRBJ2-7; 7 bases fit TRBD1. Germline CDR1 SEHNR, CDR2 FQNEAQ (reference sequence). V trimming: 4 bases; J trimming: 0 bases; junction bases outside the gene matches: 0. The length of the CDR3 is 13 residues. In nucleotides, the CDR3 is TGTGCCAGCAGCTGGGACAGCTCCTACGAGCAGTACTTC. Translation gives CASSWDSSYEQYF.

This clonotype was observed a few times. This chain links TRBV24-1 with TRBJ2-7; TRBD2 matches at 8 bases. The V gene end was trimmed by 5 bases and the J gene end by 3 bases; junction bases not matched to a gene: 8. Germline CDR1 and CDR2: KGHDR and SFDVKD. This CDR3 comprises 15 residues. The DNA for the CDR3 is TGTGCCACCAGTGCCCCCGCGGGAGGAAACTACGAGCAGTACTTC. Translated, it gives CATSAPAGGNYEQYF.

This clonotype was seen many times. V is TRBV7-2 and J is TRBJ2-3; D unclear. The length of the CDR3 is 12 residues. Trimming took off 5 bases at V and 2 bases at J, with 5 bases between the two ends. Germline values: CDR1 SGHTA, CDR2 FQGNSA. CDR3 sequence: CASSGYTDTQYF. As DNA, the CDR3 is TGTGCCAGCAGCGGATACACAGATACGCAGTATTTT.

A remark on this clonotype: Given a much more abundant clone one base away, this may be a read error. V usage is TRBV5-6 and J usage is TRBJ2-7; 11 nucleotides align to TRBD2. CDR3 length: 16 residues. Trimming took 3 bases from V and 5 from J; bases not matched to a gene: 10. The germline gives CDR1 SGHDT, CDR2 YYEEEE. CDR3 residues: CASSSRKRLAGHEQYF. DNA of the CDR3: TGTGCCAGCAGCTCCCGAAAAAGACTAGCGGGACACGAGCAGTACTTC.

A note on this clonotype: An end of the junction differs from the germline gene, which may be a read error. This chain links TRBV7-3 with TRBJ2-1; tentative D call: TRBD2 (5 bases). The CDR3 extends over 13 amino acids. Germline lookup yields CDR1 SGHTA and CDR2 FQGTGA. For the CDR3, the DNA is TGTGCCGGCAGCTTAACTAGTTCCAATGAGCATTTCTTC. Translated, it gives CAGSLTSSNEHFF.

This clonotype came up many times. Possible read error: a much larger clone is one base away. CDR3 region: CSAERGNSPLRF. Here the CDR3 DNA reads TGCAGTGCGGAGAGGGGGAATTCACCCCTCCGCTTT. This chain links TRBV20-1 with TRBJ1-6; TRBD1 might be the D (6 bases). Germline CDR1 and CDR2: DFQATT and SNEGSKA (reference sequence). The CDR3 is 12 residues long.

This sequence joins TRBV19 and TRBJ1-5, with 8 bases that match TRBD1. Germline V gene sequence: CDR1 LNHDA, CDR2 SQIVND (reference sequence). V shed 3 bases, J shed 7 bases, and the junction held 5 bases outside the gene matches. The CDR3 has 14 residues. In DNA, the CDR3 is TGTGCCAGTAGTATCGGACAGGGCGGGCAGCCCCAGCATTTT. It codes for CASSIGQGGQPQHF.

The rearrangement joins TRBV5-4 to TRBJ1-2; TRBD1 might be the D (5 bases). Germline V gene sequence: CDR1 SGHNT, CDR2 YYREEE (reference sequence). The CDR3 runs to 14 residues. V was pared by 0 bases and J by 3 bases, with 9 bases between. This chain's CDR3 is CASSLEGNYYGYTF. CDR3 coding DNA: TGTGCCAGCAGCTTGGAGGGGAACTACTATGGCTACACCTTC.